Sequencing of this T cell receptor (beta chain) was carried out in a study of T cells in localized non-small cell lung cancer. Method: immunoSEQ multiplex PCR; TCRdb's copy keeps in-frame clones and lacks some. The sample has 55,000 to 75,000 clones, 80% to 90% seen once. Trimming took 0 bases from V and 2 from J, leaving 16 bases between them. CDR3 length: 17 residues. The germline CDR1 and CDR2 sequences are ENHRY and SYGVKD. The sequence was collected from a male donor aged 60 or over with stage III squamous cell lung carcinoma. The sample was peripheral blood, taken before any cancer treatment. The chain employs TRBV10-3 and TRBJ1-1, with no clear D. The CDR3 region has the DNA TGTGCCATCAGTGAGTCGGGAGCCGGTCTCGGAAACACTGAAGCTTTCTTT. It codes for CAISESGAGLGNTEAFF.